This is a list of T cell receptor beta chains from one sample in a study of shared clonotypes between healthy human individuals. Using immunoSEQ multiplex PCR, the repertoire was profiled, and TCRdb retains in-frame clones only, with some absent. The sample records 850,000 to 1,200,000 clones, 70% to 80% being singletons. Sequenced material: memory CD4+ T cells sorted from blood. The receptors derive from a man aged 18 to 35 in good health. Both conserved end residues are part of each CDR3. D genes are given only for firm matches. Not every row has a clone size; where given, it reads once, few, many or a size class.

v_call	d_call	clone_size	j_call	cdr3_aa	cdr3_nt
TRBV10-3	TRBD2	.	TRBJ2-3	CAIGTSGVSTDTQYF	TGTGCCATTGGGACTAGCGGGGTAAGCACAGATACGCAGTATTTT
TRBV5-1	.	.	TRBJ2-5	CASSSGTGETQYF	TGCGCCAGCAGCTCCGGGACGGGGGAGACCCAGTACTTC
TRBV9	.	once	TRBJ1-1	CASSSRGISRNTEAFF	TGTGCCAGCAGCTCGAGGGGGATTAGTAGAAACACTGAAGCTTTCTTT
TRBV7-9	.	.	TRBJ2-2	CASSQRKQGVTGELFF	TGTGCCAGCAGCCAGCGAAAACAAGGGGTAACCGGGGAGCTGTTTTTT
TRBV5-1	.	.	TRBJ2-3	CASRGGYSGTDTQYF	TGCGCCAGCAGGGGGGGCTACTCTGGCACAGATACGCAGTATTTT
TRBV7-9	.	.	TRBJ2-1	CASIQGTHDNEQFF	TGTGCCAGCATTCAAGGGACCCATGACAATGAGCAGTTCTTC
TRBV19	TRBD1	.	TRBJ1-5	CASSKTGGDQPQHF	TGTGCCAGTAGTAAGACAGGGGGGGATCAGCCCCAGCATTTT
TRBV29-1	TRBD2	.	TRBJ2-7	CSAELALTYEQYF	TGCAGCGCCGAACTAGCGTTGACCTACGAGCAGTACTTC
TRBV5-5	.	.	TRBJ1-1	CASSLSGPNTEAFF	TGTGCCAGCAGCTTGAGCGGACCGAACACTGAAGCTTTCTTT
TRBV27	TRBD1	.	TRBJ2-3	CASSFGTVEADTQYF	TGTGCCAGCAGTTTTGGGACAGTTGAGGCAGATACGCAGTATTTT
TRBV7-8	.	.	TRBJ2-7	CASSSENRVGEYF	TGTGCCAGCAGCTCGGAAAACAGGGTCGGGGAGTACTTC
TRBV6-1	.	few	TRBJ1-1	CASSGGTGSGTEAFF	TGTGCCAGCAGCGGAGGAACAGGGTCGGGCACTGAAGCTTTCTTT
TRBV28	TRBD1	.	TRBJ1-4	CASRTGTAPATNEKLFF	TGTGCCAGCAGGACCGGGACAGCCCCTGCAACTAATGAAAAACTGTTTTTT
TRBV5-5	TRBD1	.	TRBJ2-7	CASSFDRVAYEQYF	TGTGCCAGCAGCTTCGACAGGGTTGCCTACGAGCAGTACTTC
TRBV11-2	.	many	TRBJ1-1	CASSPKGQNTEAFF	TGTGCCAGCAGCCCGAAGGGACAGAACACTGAAGCTTTCTTT
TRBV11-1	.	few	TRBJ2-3	CATAPGTKADTQYF	TGTGCCACGGCACCAGGAACTAAAGCAGATACGCAGTATTTT
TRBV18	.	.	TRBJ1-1	CASSPTQGRSDEAFF	TGTGCCAGCTCACCGACACAGGGTAGGTCCGATGAAGCTTTCTTT
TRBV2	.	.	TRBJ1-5	CASRVRTAGNQPQHF	TGTGCCAGCCGCGTCAGGACCGCGGGCAATCAGCCCCAGCATTTT
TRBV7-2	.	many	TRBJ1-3	CASSLMRGGNTIYF	TGTGCCAGCAGCCTCATGAGAGGGGGAAACACCATATATTTT
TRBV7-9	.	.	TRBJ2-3	CASSFVFGGQHTQYF	TGTGCCAGCAGCTTCGTATTTGGAGGGCAGCATACGCAGTATTTT
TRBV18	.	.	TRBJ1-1	CASSPGQLGKTEAFF	TGTGCCAGCTCTCCCGGACAGCTTGGGAAAACTGAAGCTTTCTTT
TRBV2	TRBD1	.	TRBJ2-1	CASSDPRDRGGWWNEQFF	TGTGCCAGCAGTGACCCCAGGGACAGGGGAGGGTGGTGGAATGAGCAGTTCTTC
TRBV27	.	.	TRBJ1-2	CASLGGGRGYTF	TGTGCCAGCCTTGGGGGGGGTCGTGGCTACACCTTC
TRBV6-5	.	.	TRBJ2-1	CASSLRGGKSEQFF	TGTGCCAGCAGTCTGAGGGGGGGCAAGAGTGAGCAGTTCTTC
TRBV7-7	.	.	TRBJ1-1	CASSQGQSTEAFF	TGTGCTAGCAGCCAAGGACAGAGCACTGAAGCTTTCTTT
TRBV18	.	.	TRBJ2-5	CASSPVGSRETQYF	TGTGCCAGCTCACCAGTGGGTTCCCGAGAGACCCAGTACTTC
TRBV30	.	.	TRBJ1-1	CAWTGLNTEAFF	TGTGCCTGGACAGGCCTGAACACTGAAGCTTTCTTT
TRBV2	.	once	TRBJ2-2	CASRAVPGGELFF	TGTGCCAGCAGGGCGGTCCCTGGCGGGGAGCTGTTTTTT
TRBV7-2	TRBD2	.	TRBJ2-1	CASSRIGTSGSNEQFF	TGTGCCAGCAGCCGAATAGGAACTAGCGGGTCAAATGAGCAGTTCTTC
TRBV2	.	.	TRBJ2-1	CASSESRSYNEQFF	TGTGCCAGCAGTGAGTCTCGCTCCTACAATGAGCAGTTCTTC
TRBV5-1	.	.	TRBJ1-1	CASSLGGRDQGNTEAFF	TGCGCCAGCAGCTTGGGAGGGAGGGATCAGGGCAACACTGAAGCTTTCTTT
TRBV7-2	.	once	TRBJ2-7	CASSLDPSTYEQYF	TGTGCCAGCAGCTTGGACCCTTCCACCTACGAGCAGTACTTC
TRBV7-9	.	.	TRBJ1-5	CASSLVVSGSYQPQHF	TGTGCCAGCAGCTTAGTCGTGTCGGGGAGTTATCAGCCCCAGCATTTT
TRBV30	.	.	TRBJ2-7	CAWATGISYEQYF	TGTGCCTGGGCCACAGGCATCTCCTACGAGCAGTACTTC
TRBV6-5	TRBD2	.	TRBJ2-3	CASRPSGALTDTQYF	TGTGCCAGCAGACCTAGCGGGGCCCTCACAGATACGCAGTATTTT
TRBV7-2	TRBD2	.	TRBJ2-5	CASRSSGSGETQYF	TGTGCCAGCAGAAGTAGCGGGAGCGGGGAGACCCAGTACTTC
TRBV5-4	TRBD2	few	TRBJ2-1	CASSPNRGLAGMDEQFF	TGTGCCAGCAGCCCAAATCGGGGACTAGCGGGGATGGATGAGCAGTTCTTC
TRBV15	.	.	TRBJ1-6	CATSRDAEYGSPLHF	TGTGCCACCAGCAGGGACGCAGAATATGGTTCACCCCTCCACTTT
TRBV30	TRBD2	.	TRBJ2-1	CAWNSGLAGVTEQFF	TGTGCCTGGAACTCGGGACTAGCGGGAGTCACTGAGCAGTTCTTC
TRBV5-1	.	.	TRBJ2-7	CASSSPDGTYEQYF	TGCGCCAGCAGTTCTCCCGACGGGACCTACGAGCAGTACTTC
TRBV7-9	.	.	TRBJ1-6	CASSLQADNSPLHF	TGTGCCAGCAGCTTACAGGCAGATAATTCACCCCTCCACTTT